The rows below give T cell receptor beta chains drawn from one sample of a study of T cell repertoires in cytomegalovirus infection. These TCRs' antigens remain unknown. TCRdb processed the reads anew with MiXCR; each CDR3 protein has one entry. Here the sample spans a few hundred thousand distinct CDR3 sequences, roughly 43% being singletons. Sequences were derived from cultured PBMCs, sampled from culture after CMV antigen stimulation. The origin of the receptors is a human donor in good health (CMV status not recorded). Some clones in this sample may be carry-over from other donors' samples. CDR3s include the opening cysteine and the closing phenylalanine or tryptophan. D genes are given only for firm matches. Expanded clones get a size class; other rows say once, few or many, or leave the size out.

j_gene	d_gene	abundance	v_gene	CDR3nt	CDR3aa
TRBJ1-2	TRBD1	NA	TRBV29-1	TGCAGCGTTGTCGACAGGGGGTGGAGTGGTGGCTACACCTTC	CSVVDRGWSGGYTF
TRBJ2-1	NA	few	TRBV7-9	TGTGCCAGCAGCTTGGTTCATTACAATGAGCAGTTCTTC	CASSLVHYNEQFF
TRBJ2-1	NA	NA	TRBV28	TGTGCCAGCAGCCCCTCGGCGGGCCTTGCCTACAATGAGCAGTTCTTC	CASSPSAGLAYNEQFF
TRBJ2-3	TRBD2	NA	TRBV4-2	TGTGTCAGCAGCCCGAGAAGCGGGGGGTCGGATACGCAGTATTTT	CVSSPRSGGSDTQYF
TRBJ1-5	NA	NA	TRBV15	TGTGCCACCAGCAGATCTCTCGGAGGGAATCAGCCCCAGCATTTT	CATSRSLGGNQPQHF
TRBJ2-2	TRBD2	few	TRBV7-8	TGTGCCAGCAGCAAGGGACTAGCGGGAGGCCCCGGGGAGCTGTTTTTT	CASSKGLAGGPGELFF
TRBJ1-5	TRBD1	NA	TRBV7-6	TGTGCCAGCAGCTTAGGGGGGGTAGGGGGCCATCAGCCCCAGCATTTT	CASSLGGVGGHQPQHF
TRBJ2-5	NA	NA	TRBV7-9	TGTGCCAGCAGCTTAGCAGGGATGGCTGGGACCCAGTACTTC	CASSLAGMAGTQYF
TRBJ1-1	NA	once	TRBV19	TGTGCCAGTAGTATTCCTCAGGGGTACACTGAAGCTTTCTTT	CASSIPQGYTEAFF
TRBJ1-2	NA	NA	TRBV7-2	TGTGCCAGCAGCTTAGACTGGAGGACAGATAACTATGGCTACACCTTC	CASSLDWRTDNYGYTF
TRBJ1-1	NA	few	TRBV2	TGTGCCAGCAGTGAGGGCGGTCCCAACACTGAAGCTTTCTTT	CASSEGGPNTEAFF
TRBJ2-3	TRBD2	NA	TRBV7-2	TGTGCCAGCAGCTTAGCAGCGGGGCCAAGCACAGATACGCAGTATTTT	CASSLAAGPSTDTQYF
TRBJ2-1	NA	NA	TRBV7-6	TGTGCCAGCAGCTTCGAGCCACTATGGGAGCAGTTCTTC	CASSFEPLWEQFF
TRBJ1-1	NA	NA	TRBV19	TGTGCCAGTAGTATTGGACAAATGCTCCTAAACACTGAAGCTTTCTTT	CASSIGQMLLNTEAFF
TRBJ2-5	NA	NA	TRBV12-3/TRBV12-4	TGTGCCAGCAGTTTAGTTCACGAACAAGAGACCCAGTACTTC	CASSLVHEQETQYF
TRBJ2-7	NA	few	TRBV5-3	TGTGCCAGCAGCCCCGGGACAAACGCCTACGAGCAGTACTTC	CASSPGTNAYEQYF
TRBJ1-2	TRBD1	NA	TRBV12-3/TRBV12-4	TGTGCCAGCAGTTTAACGGGACAGTCTGGCTACACCTTC	CASSLTGQSGYTF
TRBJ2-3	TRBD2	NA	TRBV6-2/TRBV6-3	TGTGCCAGCAGTTGGGCGGGAGGGACAGATACGCAGTATTTT	CASSWAGGTDTQYF